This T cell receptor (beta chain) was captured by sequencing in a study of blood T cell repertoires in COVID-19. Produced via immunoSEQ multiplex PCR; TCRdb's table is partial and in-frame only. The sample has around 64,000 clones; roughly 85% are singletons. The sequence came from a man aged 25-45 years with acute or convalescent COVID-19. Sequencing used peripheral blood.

CDR3 DNA: TGCGCCAGCAGCTTGGAAGCGGTAAACTACGAGCAGTACTTC. Protein sequence: CASSLEAVNYEQYF. V and J are TRBV5-1 and TRBJ2-7, with D possibly matching TRBD2 (5 bases). CDR3 length: 14 amino acids. Germline CDR1 SGHRS, CDR2 YFSETQ. The germline V and J ends were trimmed by 0 bases and 3 bases, with 10 bases remaining between them.